The present entry profiles one T cell receptor (beta chain) with its context. This clone's antigen is unknown. Base qualities are missing; no much larger clone stands one base away. TCRbeta CDR3 regions were amplified from genomic DNA by means of the immunoSEQ Assay, a bias-controlled multiplex PCR. On the authors' methods: The number of nucleated cells in each sample was estimated from the amplification of reference gene primers within the assay. Sequence reads were collapsed and filtered to measure the absolute abundance of every unique TCRbeta CDR3 rearrangement. For each sample, productive Simpson clonality was calculated as the square root of Simpson's diversity index over productive rearrangements. Not all clones reach the TCRdb copy of this immuneACCESS table, which keeps in-frame sequences only. Checked studies attribute under half of the gap to unresolved V genes and leave the rest unexplained. The V and J calls and clone size were taken over from that table, and D and trimming were inferred from the DNA. This sample is represented by about 50,000 clones; about four fifths of them were singletons. The ten largest clonotypes hold approximately 19% of the sample.

The collaborating institutions used their own protocols to collect whole blood in K2EDTA tubes. Collaborator samples were shipped for TCRbeta analysis as frozen whole blood, isolated PBMCs, or DNA extracted from either sample type. The sample belongs to a study of blood T cell repertoires in COVID-19 (TCRdb year 2020). Describing the broader study: The collaborator samples originated in the United States, Italy and Spain and spanned the acute and convalescent phases of COVID-19. The material from the prospective study consisted of cDNA or gDNA derived from T cells, B-cell-depleted T cells, or PBMCs. Subjects who had been exposed to COVID-19, were actively infected with it, or had recovered from it provided the deeply sampled blood TCRbeta repertoires that made up the dataset. The repertoires were released in a freely available public database intended as a resource for research on the immune response to SARS-CoV-2. The samples were drawn from the first 160 participants of the ongoing ImmuneRACE study and from over 950 subjects provided by 6 global collaborators. A de-identified subject ID, COVID-19 status, age in years and sex were almost always included in the sample metadata. HLA class I and class II types, where available, came from metadata supplied by the sample provider rather than from assay-based typing.

Study-wide conclusions, independent of this receptor: The amount of clinical and demographic metadata varied by source and participant and was provided uncurated.

Specimen: peripheral blood. This receptor was identified in a man aged 65-85 years with active COVID-19.

The CDR3 protein sequence reads: CASSVGSGASYGYTF. The bases read TGTGCCAGCAGCGTGGGTTCTGGGGCCAGCTATGGCTACACCTTC. The rearrangement combines TRBV9 with TRBJ1-2; the D gene is perhaps TRBD1, on 5 matching bases. V is shortened by 2 bases, J by 4 bases, and the region joining them spans 15 bases. CDR3 length: 15 amino acids, cysteine to phenylalanine. Only the CDR3 DNA is retained, 45 bases long and in frame from the first base. Via the germline V gene, CDR1 is SGDLS and CDR2 YYNGEE.